This entry is about one T cell receptor beta chain. This sample stems from a study of T cell responses to AZD1222 COVID-19 vaccine. On the study more broadly: Pooling covered second doses at about 4 or about 12 weeks.

The CDR3 sequence is 16 residues long. The junction had 9 bases not matched to a gene; V was cut back by 0 bases and J by 10 bases. From germline, CDR1 is SGHTA and CDR2 FQGNSA. Assay: immunoSEQ multiplex PCR; the TCRdb copy retains only in-frame clones and omits some. Here the sample spans 95,000 to 110,000 clones, roughly 87% being singletons. The sequenced sample was peripheral blood, obtained on day 0 of AZD1222 vaccination. V gene TRBV7-2 combines with J gene TRBJ2-6; the match to TRBD1 covers 7 bases. This receptor was identified in an adult in good health. As DNA, the CDR3 is TGTGCCAGCAGCTTAGCCACAGGGGCTGGGGAGAACGTCCTGACTTTC. This translates into CASSLATGAGENVLTF.